The 29 T cell receptor beta chains below all came from one sample that was sequenced in a study of STAT5B mutations in CD4+ large granular lymphocyte leukemia (dated 2022 in TCRdb). The method was the immunoSEQ multiplex PCR assay. In its TCRdb copy, this immuneACCESS table keeps in-frame sequences only and misses some clones. Where compared with another copy, unresolved V genes explain less than half of these, and the others have no known cause. In this sample the table shows under 35,000 clones, 65% to 70% of which occur a single time. The ten largest clones represent approximately 1.6% of the sample. What was sequenced was CD4+ T cells from blood buffy coats. Every receptor here comes from a human donor in good health.

The rearrangement links TRBV4-1 to TRBJ2-4, with D possibly being TRBD1 or TRBD2 (5 bases each). The V gene's germline CDR1 is MGHRA and CDR2 YSYEKL. With 4 bases removed from V and 2 bases from J, the gap between germline ends came to 18 bases. The CDR3 contains 17 residues. This CDR3 is CASSPSFWGTSKNIQYF. CDR3 DNA: TGCGCCAGCAGCCCGTCTTTCTGGGGGACCTCCAAAAACATTCAGTACTTC.

The chain couples TRBV6-1 to TRBJ2-1; 8 nucleotides agree with TRBD1. This CDR3 comprises 14 residues. Looked up from germline, CDR1 is MNHNS and CDR2 is SASEGT. The junction had 6 bases not matched to a gene; V was cut back by 11 bases and J by 0 bases. The CDR3 nucleotides read TGTGCCGTCAGGGGGCAGGTCTCCTACAATGAGCAGTTCTTC. Amino acid sequence: CAVRGQVSYNEQFF.

This clone was detected only once. The chain is built from TRBV7-8 and TRBJ1-2; the D is unclear. CDR3 size: 15 residues. Trimming cost V 0 bases and J 2 bases, with 10 bases left between them. The V gene's germline CDR1 is SGHVS and CDR2 FQNEAQ. The CDR3 DNA reads TGTGCCAGCAGCTTAGCGAGCCAGCAAAACTATGGCTACACCTTC. Its protein product is CASSLASQQNYGYTF.

This chain connects TRBV5-6 to TRBJ1-2; D call uncertain. V was pared by 0 bases and J by 2 bases, with 11 bases between. There are 15 residues in the CDR3. Germline CDR1 reads SGHDT; CDR2 reads YYEEEE. The CDR3 is CASSLGSGKNYGYTF. CDR3 nucleotides: TGTGCCAGCAGCTTGGGGTCTGGTAAGAACTATGGCTACACCTTC.

The rearrangement joins TRBV7-9 to TRBJ1-3; the D is unclear. Trimming stripped 2 bases from V and 0 bases from J, with 8 bases between. Looked up from germline, CDR1 is SEHNR and CDR2 is FQNEAQ (reference sequence). The CDR3 is 15 amino acids. CDR3 DNA: TGTGCCAGCAGCTTAAAGTTTATCTCTGGAAACACCATATATTTT. This translates into CASSLKFISGNTIYF.

This clone was seen only a few times. The rearrangement joins TRBV19 to TRBJ1-1; the D is unclear. The CDR3 has 13 amino acids. With 6 bases removed from V and 8 bases from J, the gap between germline ends came to 16 bases. Germline V gene lookup returns CDR1 LNHDA and CDR2 SQIVND (reference sequence). CDR3 protein: CASRRFDLHEAFF. Written as DNA, the CDR3 is TGTGCCAGTAGAAGGTTCGACCTCCACGAAGCTTTCTTT.

The rearrangement links TRBV10-3 to TRBJ2-3; D could derive from TRBD1 or TRBD2 (5 bases each). Trimming took 8 bases from V and 4 from J, leaving 13 bases between them. This CDR3 spans 13 amino acids. Germline values: CDR1 ENHRY, CDR2 SYGVKD. CDR3 bases: TGTGCCATCGGTGCCGGGGCGGCAGATACGCAGTATTTT. Translation: CAIGAGAADTQYF.

This clone was counted a few times. The chain couples TRBV27 to TRBJ1-2; the D gene is possibly TRBD1 (6 bases). This CDR3 is 14 amino acids long. V lost 3 bases to trimming and J lost 0 bases, with 8 bases between them. The germline V gene has CDR1 MNHEY and CDR2 SMNVEV (reference sequence). The DNA of the CDR3 is TGTGCCAGCAGTTTCACAGGGCCTAACTATGGCTACACCTTC. Translation: CASSFTGPNYGYTF.

V gene TRBV5-1 combines with J gene TRBJ2-4; 11 positions match TRBD2. V lost 3 bases, J lost 4 bases, and 6 bases stayed unmatched. The CDR3 has 16 residues. Germline V gene sequence: CDR1 SGHRS, CDR2 YFSETQ. The CDR3 sequence is CASSSLAGGPKNIQYF. The CDR3 bases are TGCGCCAGCAGCTCGCTAGCGGGGGGCCCAAAAAACATTCAGTACTTC.

The chain recombines TRBV6-1 with TRBJ1-1, with 7 bases that match TRBD1. Germline-derived CDR1 and CDR2 are MNHNS and SASEGT. V trimming: 7 bases; J trimming: 1 base; junction bases outside the gene matches: 6. CDR3 length: 14 amino acids. CDR3 in amino acids: CASIKTGANTEAFF. Written as DNA, the CDR3 is TGTGCCAGCATTAAAACAGGGGCGAACACTGAAGCTTTCTTT.

Written as DNA, the CDR3 is TGTGCCAGCAGCTCCACGAGGGAAACTGAAGCTTTCTTT. Encoded protein: CASSSTRETEAFF. The genes are TRBV7-8 and TRBJ1-1; D is ambiguous. V lost 4 bases and J 5 bases, leaving 11 bases between the germline ends. The V gene's germline CDR1 is SGHVS and CDR2 FQNEAQ. The CDR3 is made up of 13 amino acids. The full variable domain, with the rest looked up from reference TRBV7-8 and TRBJ1-1, is GAGVSQSPRYKVAKRGQDVALRCDPISGHVSLFWYQQALGQGPEFLTYFQNEAQLDKSGLPSDRFFAERPEGSVSTLKIQRTQQEDSAVYLCASSSTRETEAFFGQGTRLTVV.

The chain links TRBV5-4 to TRBJ2-5, with TRBD1 as a possible D gene (7 bases). Trimming left V 2 bases short and J 6 bases short, with 20 bases between. This CDR3 contains 16 residues. Germline CDR1 SGHNT, CDR2 YYREEE (reference sequence). The CDR3 coding sequence is TGTGCCAGCAGCTTACAACAGGGGTTGGGAGGAAAGACCCAGTACTTC. Its protein product is CASSLQQGLGGKTQYF.

This rearrangement joins TRBV6-6 to TRBJ1-4; 9 bases line up with TRBD1. The V and J ends lost 5 bases and 6 bases, in that order; junction bases with no gene match: 7. Germline CDR1 reads MNHNY; CDR2 reads SVGAGI (reference sequence). The CDR3 length is 15 residues. The CDR3 sequence: CASSPGQGSYEKLFF. The CDR3 DNA follows: TGTGCCAGCAGTCCCGGACAGGGGTCCTATGAAAAACTGTTTTTT.

The V gene is TRBV4-1, the J gene TRBJ1-3; D is ambiguous. Trimming shortened V by 1 base and J by 4 bases, and 2 bases separated the two germline ends. This CDR3 has 12 amino acids. In germline, CDR1 is MGHRA, CDR2 YSYEKL. CDR3 nucleotides: TGCGCCAGCAGCCAAGTAGGAAACACCATATATTTT. Translation gives CASSQVGNTIYF.

The gene calls are TRBV11-1 and TRBJ2-3; 8 bases map to TRBD1. The germline CDR1 and CDR2 sequences are SGHAT and FQDESV (reference sequence). The CDR3 extends over 16 amino acids. The V and J ends lost 5 bases and 2 bases, in that order; junction bases with no gene match: 9. The CDR3 DNA follows: TGTGCCAGCAGCCCCGGACAGGGAGTGGACACAGATACGCAGTATTTT. Residues: CASSPGQGVDTDTQYF.

The V gene is TRBV28, the J gene TRBJ2-1; unclear D gene. Trimming shortened V by 4 bases and J by 8 bases, and 12 bases separated the two germline ends. Looked up from germline, CDR1 is MDHEN and CDR2 is SYDVKM. The CDR3 consists of 13 residues. For the CDR3, the DNA is TGTGCCAGCAGTTCCCAACCCAGCGATGAGCAGTTCTTC. Amino acids: CASSSQPSDEQFF.

This clone was detected a few times. Mismatch with germline at one junction end may stem from a read error. This CDR3 reads CASSQDRPGVGFW. In DNA, the CDR3 is TGTGCCAGCAGCCAAGACCGCCCGGGAGTGGGGTTTTGG. The chain combines TRBV14 with TRBJ1-1; D is uncertain. Germline CDR1 and CDR2: SGHDN and FVKESK. The CDR3 is 13 residues long.

The rearrangement uses TRBV10-3 and TRBJ1-2, with a weak D call TRBD1 (5 bases). Germline V gene sequence: CDR1 ENHRY, CDR2 SYGVKD. This CDR3 spans 13 amino acids. V lost 7 bases and J 8 bases, leaving 17 bases between the germline ends. Written as DNA, the CDR3 is TGTGCCATCACCCCGGGGCGGGAATGGGGCTACACCTTC. Translation: CAITPGREWGYTF.

J is TRBJ2-2 and V is TRBV11-1; 9 bases match TRBD1. Germline V lookup: CDR1 SGHAT, CDR2 FQDESV (reference sequence). Trimming at V came to 3 bases and at J to 8 bases, leaving 7 bases not matched to a gene. The CDR3 has 15 amino acids. The CDR3 nucleotides read TGTGCCAGCAGCTTCATCCACAGGGGGCAGGGGGAGCTGTTTTTT. Translated: CASSFIHRGQGELFF.

The chain carries TRBV7-9 and TRBJ2-2, with D possibly called TRBD1 or TRBD2 (5 bases each). Germline V gives CDR1 SEHNR, CDR2 FQNEAQ (reference sequence). This CDR3 has 16 amino acids. V lost 1 base and J lost 0, with 9 bases in between. The CDR3 DNA is TGTGCCAGCAGCTTAGATACGGGGCCGAACACCGGGGAGCTGTTTTTT. Protein product: CASSLDTGPNTGELFF.

By sample share, this clone is medium-sized (0.01 to 0.1%). The genes are TRBV19 and TRBJ1-5; the D is unclear. The CDR3 has 13 residues. V shed 6 bases and J shed 4 bases, with 10 bases lying between them. Germline CDR1 and CDR2: LNHDA and SQIVND (reference sequence). CDR3 amino acids: CASSAWENQPQHF. The CDR3 nucleotides are TGTGCCAGTAGCGCGTGGGAAAATCAGCCCCAGCATTTT.

This rearrangement joins TRBV19 to TRBJ2-7, with 7 nucleotides matching TRBD1. V dropped 4 bases and J dropped 3; count of bases not matched to a gene: 9. Germline CDR1 and CDR2: LNHDA and SQIVND (reference sequence). This CDR3 is built from 15 residues. CDR3 nucleotides: TGTGCCAGTAGTAACCCGGGACAGCTTGACTACGAGCAGTACTTC. Protein sequence: CASSNPGQLDYEQYF.

The chain is built from TRBV5-1 and TRBJ1-2; a possible D gene is TRBD1 (5 bases). The V and J ends lost 4 bases and 1 base respectively, with 17 bases between them. This CDR3 is built from 16 residues. Looked up from germline, CDR1 is SGHRS and CDR2 is YFSETQ. DNA for the CDR3: TGCGCCAGCAGCCGAGGGGATTGGGAATTTAACTATGGCTACACCTTC. Translated: CASSRGDWEFNYGYTF. The full variable domain, with the rest looked up from reference TRBV5-1 and TRBJ1-2, is KAGVTQTPRYLIKTRGQQVTLSCSPISGHRSVSWYQQTPGQGLQFLFEYFSETQRNKGNFPGRFSGRQFSNSRSEMNVSTLELGDSALYLCASSRGDWEFNYGYTFGSGTRLTVV.

This rearrangement joins TRBV4-1 to TRBJ2-4, with 7 bases fitting TRBD2. The CDR3 has 16 residues. The trim removed 4 bases at V and 7 bases at J, leaving 13 bases unmatched. The germline V gene has CDR1 MGHRA and CDR2 YSYEKL. This CDR3 reads CASSPIERGVGNIQYF. For the CDR3, the DNA is TGCGCCAGCAGCCCCATCGAGCGGGGAGTCGGCAACATTCAGTACTTC.

This chain connects TRBV5-6 to TRBJ2-5; D is ambiguous. This CDR3 comprises 16 residues. Germline V lookup: CDR1 SGHDT, CDR2 YYEEEE. V gave up 0 bases and J gave up 0 bases, with 12 bases separating them. The CDR3 reads CASSLGTQMYQETQYF. The CDR3 region has the DNA TGTGCCAGCAGCTTGGGGACCCAAATGTACCAAGAGACCCAGTACTTC.

This clone was seen only a few times. The chain combines TRBV5-1 with TRBJ1-5; D is possibly TRBD1 (5 bases). The germline V and J ends were trimmed by 0 bases and 5 bases, with 9 bases remaining between them. Germline V gene sequence: CDR1 SGHRS, CDR2 YFSETQ. This CDR3 is built from 14 residues. CDR3 region: CASSLGGADQPQHF. CDR3 nucleotides: TGCGCCAGCAGCTTGGGTGGGGCGGATCAGCCCCAGCATTTT.

J is TRBJ2-1 and V is TRBV5-1; the match to TRBD2 covers 12 bases. The CDR3 contains 15 residues. Trimming at V came to 4 bases and at J to 2 bases, leaving 1 base not matched to a gene. Germline V gives CDR1 SGHRS, CDR2 YFSETQ. The CDR3 sequence: CASSRLAGAYNEQFF. CDR3 bases: TGCGCCAGCAGCCGACTAGCGGGGGCCTACAATGAGCAGTTCTTC. The entire variable domain, with the rest obtained from reference TRBV5-1 and TRBJ2-1, is as follows: KAGVTQTPRYLIKTRGQQVTLSCSPISGHRSVSWYQQTPGQGLQFLFEYFSETQRNKGNFPGRFSGRQFSNSRSEMNVSTLELGDSALYLCASSRLAGAYNEQFFGPGTRLTVL.

The rearrangement uses TRBV25-1 and TRBJ1-1; D gene unclear. Germline CDR1 and CDR2: MGHDK and SYGVNS. Trimming stripped 2 bases from V and 7 bases from J, with 8 bases between. The CDR3 has 12 amino acids. The CDR3 bases are TGTGCCAGCAGTGAAAGCGGCGGTGAAGCTTTCTTT. Protein sequence: CASSESGGEAFF.

The J gene is TRBJ2-7, the V gene TRBV18; D remains ambiguous. The CDR3 loop spans 11 amino acids. Deletions cut 6 bases from V and 6 bases from J, with 9 bases between. Germline CDR1 and CDR2: KGHSH and LQKENI. The CDR3 sequence: CASSVEGEQYF. DNA of the CDR3: TGTGCCAGCTCCGTCGAAGGCGAGCAGTACTTC.